Given below is one T cell receptor beta chain in context. Its antigen is as yet unknown. The 5'RACE template-switching step produced TCR cDNA and added a universal primer site and UMIs. TCRdb re-derived calls from the 5' RACE reads in MiXCR, one entry per CDR3 protein. The sample contains more than 250,000 distinct CDR3 sequences, around 7% of which appear only once. This specimen comes from a study of T cells after yellow fever vaccination. Whole-study results and caveats: Contamination of FACS-sorted repertoires by abundant clonotypes from the bulk population could occur. Overlap between CD4 and CD8 compartments was detected for a small share of clonotypes.

The specimen was PBMCs, collected about 41 days after the first yellow fever vaccination. The sequence derives from a man aged 18 to 29 who received the YFV17D yellow fever vaccine.

Here the CDR3 DNA reads TGTGCCAGCAGCCGAGGACGTATGAACACTGAAGCTTTCTTT. This codes for CASSRGRMNTEAFF. This chain joins TRBV7-9 and TRBJ1-1; no definite D call. Germline loops: CDR1 SEHNR, CDR2 FQNEAQ (reference sequence). Trimming removed 5 bases at V and 0 bases at J, with 10 bases between. The CDR3 length is 14 residues. The whole variable domain, remainder taken from reference TRBV7-9 and TRBJ1-1, is DTGVSQNPRHKITKRGQNVTFRCDPISEHNRLYWYRQTLGQGPEFLTYFQNEAQLEKSRLLSDRFSAERPKGSFSTLEIQRTEQGDSAMYLCASSRGRMNTEAFFGQGTRLTVV.